The 19 T cell receptor beta chains below come from one sample, sequenced in a study of T-cell reconstitution after alpha-beta-depleted transplantation in children. The authors prepared the TCRbeta library with unique molecular identifiers. MiXCR, applied by TCRdb to the PCR reads, yields one record per CDR3 protein. This table has 220,000 or so distinct CDR3 sequences, 6.5% to 9% appearing once. This specimen consisted of PBMCs, mostly from graft donor cells, obtained 180 days after TCRalphabeta/CD19-depleted stem cell transplant. The origin of the receptors is a male patient younger than 18 who had a stem cell transplant for acute lymphoblastic leukemia, so the T cells may come from the graft donor.

This clonotype was picked up many times. The chain uses TRBV20-1 and TRBJ1-6, with TRBD1 identical over 8 bases. Germline-derived CDR1 and CDR2 are DFQATT and SNEGSKA (reference sequence). V dropped 1 base and J dropped 4; count of bases not matched to a gene: 6. The CDR3 loop spans 16 amino acids. The CDR3 coding sequence is TGCAGTGCTAGAGTTCCGGGACAGGCTTATAATTCACCCCTCCACTTT. The encoded protein is CSARVPGQAYNSPLHF.

This clonotype was counted ten times or more. The chain links TRBV9 to TRBJ2-5; tentative D call: TRBD1 (6 bases). Trimming shortened V by 0 bases and J by 5 bases, and 14 bases separated the two germline ends. CDR1 is SGDLS, CDR2 YYNGEE, per germline. This CDR3 region has 15 residues. CDR3 in DNA: TGTGCCAGCAGCGTAGATGGGACACCCGGCGAGACCCAGTACTTC. Protein: CASSVDGTPGETQYF.

This clonotype was found many times. The gene calls are TRBV4-2 and TRBJ1-3; TRBD1 matches at 7 bases. The J segment lost 1 base and the V segment lost 4 bases, leaving 4 bases of the junction unmatched. Germline V gene sequence: CDR1 LGHNA, CDR2 YNFKEQ. This CDR3 spans 15 amino acids. CDR3 DNA sequence: TGTGCCAGCAGCCCCCCAGGGGGGTCTGGAAACACCATATATTTT. Its protein is CASSPPGGSGNTIYF.

The sample holds many counts of this clonotype. In nucleotides, the CDR3 is TGCAGCGTCCACAGGGGAGGGAGCACTGAAGCTTTCTTT. This codes for CSVHRGGSTEAFF. The V call is TRBV29-1, the J call TRBJ1-1, with 7 bases aligning to TRBD1. J was trimmed by 4 bases and V by 6 bases; bases with no gene match: 8. CDR1 is SQVTM, CDR2 ANQGSEA, per germline. The CDR3 has 13 residues.

Notes on this clonotype: With a much larger clone just one base away, this may be a read error. The rearrangement uses TRBV10-3 and TRBJ2-7, with D perhaps being TRBD1 or TRBD2 (7 bases each). Trimming left V 0 bases short and J 10 bases short, with 13 bases between. The germline V gene has CDR1 ENHRY and CDR2 SYGVKD. The CDR3 spans 13 residues. CDR3 bases: TGTGCCATCAGTGAGTCCCCAGGGGGGGGCCAGTACTTC. Its protein is CAISESPGGGQYF.

This clonotype was seen repeatedly, ten times or more. The CDR3 region has the DNA TGTGCCATCAGTCCGGGCCCGCCTACCGAGCAGTTCTTC. It codes for CAISPGPPTEQFF. The chain carries TRBV10-3 and TRBJ2-1; D unclear. The V end was cut by 5 bases, the J end by 10 bases, with 15 bases between. The germline gives CDR1 ENHRY, CDR2 SYGVKD. The CDR3 is 13 residues long.

This clonotype was detected many times. The CDR3, as DNA: TGCAGCGTTGGGTGGGATCAGCCCCAGCATTTT. It encodes CSVGWDQPQHF. The rearrangement links TRBV29-1 to TRBJ1-5; D unresolved. Germline V CDR1 and CDR2: SQVTM, ANQGSEA. This CDR3 comprises 11 residues. Trimming took 4 bases from V and 5 from J, leaving 6 bases between them.

This clonotype was counted at least ten times. The rearrangement uses TRBV12-3 or TRBV12-4 and TRBJ2-6; a weak D match, TRBD2 (6 bases). The CDR3 is 17 residues long. The germline V and J ends were trimmed by 1 base and 4 bases, with 14 bases remaining between them. As DNA, the CDR3 is TGTGCCAGCAGTTTAGTATGGGGGGAATCCGGGGCCAACGTCCTGACTTTC. Its protein product is CASSLVWGESGANVLTF.

A word on this clonotype: A much larger clone lies a single base off, so this may be a read error. The chain couples TRBV28 to TRBJ1-1, with D uncertain. The CDR3 is 14 residues long. Germline V gene data show CDR1 as MDHEN and CDR2 as SYDVKM. In DNA form, the CDR3 reads TGTGGCAGCAGTTTGGTACCGGTGAACACTGAAGCTTTCTTT. Its translation is CGSSLVPVNTEAFF. The full variable domain, rest sourced from reference TRBV28 and TRBJ1-1, is DVKVTQSSRYLVKRTGEKVFLECVQDMDHENMFWYRQDPGLGLRLIYFSYDVKMKEKGDIPEGYSVSREKKERFSLILESASTNQTSMYLCGSSLVPVNTEAFFGQGTRLTVV.

This clonotype came up many times. The genes are TRBV6-1 and TRBJ1-5, with TRBD1 matching 10 bases. Germline CDR1 is MNHNS and CDR2 is SASEGT. J lost 3 bases, V lost 5 bases, and 4 bases had no gene match. This CDR3 has 15 residues. As DNA, the CDR3 is TGTGCCAGCAGTCCGGGACAGGGGCTCAATCAGCCCCAGCATTTT. This translates into CASSPGQGLNQPQHF.

The table lists this clonotype with many counts. The chain has TRBV7-2 and TRBJ1-6, with D unresolved. CDR3 length: 16 residues. Trimming took 5 bases from V and 6 from J, leaving 17 bases between them. The germline V gene has CDR1 SGHTA and CDR2 FQGNSA. This chain's CDR3 is CASSGIRPSLNSPLHF. The CDR3 nucleotides are TGTGCCAGCAGCGGAATCCGACCGTCCCTTAATTCACCCCTCCACTTT.

This clonotype occurred many times. The J gene is TRBJ1-4, the V gene TRBV12-3 or TRBV12-4, with TRBD1 as a possible D gene (5 bases). Deletions cut 6 bases from V and 2 bases from J, with 16 bases between. This CDR3 is 16 amino acids long. This chain's CDR3 is CASRSAHRGTNEKLFF. The DNA of the CDR3 is TGTGCCAGCAGAAGCGCGCACCGGGGCACTAATGAAAAACTGTTTTTT.

There are many counts of this clonotype. This sequence joins TRBV28 and TRBJ2-7; perhaps TRBD2 as D (6 bases). The germline V gene encodes CDR1 MDHEN and CDR2 SYDVKM. Trimming cost V 7 bases and J 2 bases, with 12 bases left between them. This CDR3 spans 13 amino acids. CDR3 DNA sequence: TGTGCCAGCAAGAGTAGCGGACCCTACGAGCAGTACTTC. This encodes CASKSSGPYEQYF.

The chain combines TRBV6-1 with TRBJ1-1, with D maybe TRBD1 (5 bases). Germline V CDR1 and CDR2: MNHNS, SASEGT. V was clipped by 6 bases and J by 0 bases, with 11 bases between them. The CDR3 sequence is 14 residues long. The CDR3 loop is CASRWTSMNTEAFF. CDR3 sequence (DNA): TGTGCCAGCAGATGGACATCTATGAACACTGAAGCTTTCTTT.

At least ten counts were recorded for this clonotype. The V and J genes are TRBV7-2 and TRBJ2-7, with D uncertain. CDR3 size: 15 residues. Looked up from germline, CDR1 is SGHTA and CDR2 is FQGNSA. V was trimmed by 1 base and J by 1 base, leaving 11 bases between them. The CDR3 region has the DNA TGTGCCAGCAGCTTAGGCGTGGGATCTTCCTACGAGCAGTACTTC. Translation: CASSLGVGSSYEQYF.

This clonotype was picked up many times. The chain has TRBV13 and TRBJ2-7; D unresolved. V lost 4 bases and J 6 bases, leaving 16 bases between the germline ends. This CDR3 contains 14 residues. Germline CDR1 reads PRHDT; CDR2 reads FYEKMQ (reference sequence). The CDR3: CASSSPYQEGEQYF. The CDR3 coding sequence is TGTGCCAGCAGCTCACCCTACCAGGAAGGCGAGCAGTACTTC. The full variable domain, completed using reference TRBV13 and TRBJ2-7, is AAGVIQSPRHLIKEKRETATLKCYPIPRHDTVYWYQQGPGQDPQFLISFYEKMQSDKGSIPDRFSAQQFSDYHSELNMSSLELGDSALYFCASSSPYQEGEQYFGPGTRLTVT.

This clonotype was recorded at least ten times. V and J are TRBV25-1 and TRBJ2-1, with a tentative D call TRBD2 (7 bases). The V gene's germline CDR1 is MGHDK and CDR2 SYGVNS. V lost 4 bases to trimming and J lost 6 bases, with 16 bases between them. The CDR3 length is 15 residues. CDR3 residues: CASSVGLGGANEQFF. The CDR3 DNA is TGTGCCAGCAGTGTCGGGTTGGGGGGGGCCAATGAGCAGTTCTTC. The full variable domain, completed using reference TRBV25-1 and TRBJ2-1, is EADIYQTPRYLVIGTGKKITLECSQTMGHDKMYWYQQDPGMELHLIHYSYGVNSTEKGDLSSESTVSRIRTEHFPLTLESARPSHTSQYLCASSVGLGGANEQFFGPGTRLTVL.

This clonotype has a count of ten or more. This rearrangement joins TRBV7-3 to TRBJ1-1; D gene uncertain. V lost 1 base, J lost 7 bases, and 10 bases lay in between. Germline CDR1 reads SGHTA; CDR2 reads FQGTGA. This CDR3 is built from 13 residues. Here the CDR3 DNA reads TGTGCCAGCAGCTTAATGGAGGGAGGTGAAGCTTTCTTT. This sequence encodes CASSLMEGGEAFF.

This clonotype has at least ten counts. J is TRBJ2-1 and V is TRBV7-2; D is ambiguous. CDR3 length: 15 residues. The V gene lost 4 bases and the J gene lost 5 bases, with 15 bases spanning the gap. The germline V gene has CDR1 SGHTA and CDR2 FQGNSA. The CDR3 nucleotides read TGTGCCAGCAGCTCCCCCGGTGAGAACCACAATGAGCAGTTCTTC. Its translation: CASSSPGENHNEQFF.